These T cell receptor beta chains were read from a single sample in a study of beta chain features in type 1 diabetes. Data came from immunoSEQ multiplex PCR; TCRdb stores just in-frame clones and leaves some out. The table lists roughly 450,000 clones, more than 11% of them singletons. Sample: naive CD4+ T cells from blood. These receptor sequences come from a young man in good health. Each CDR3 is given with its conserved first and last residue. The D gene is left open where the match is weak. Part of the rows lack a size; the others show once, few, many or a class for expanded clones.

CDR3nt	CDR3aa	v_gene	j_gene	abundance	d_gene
TGTGCCACCAGCAGAGATTATTCGGGCGGGAGGGCCACTGAGCAGTTCTTC	CATSRDYSGGRATEQFF	TRBV15	TRBJ2-1	-	TRBD2
TGTGCCTGGAGTGTACGAGGTTTAGGCTACACCTTC	CAWSVRGLGYTF	TRBV30	TRBJ1-2	few	-
TGTGCCTGGAGTGTAACTAGTGGTTTTCAGTTCTTC	CAWSVTSGFQFF	TRBV30	TRBJ2-1	few	-
TGTGCCAGCAGCGCAGACATAATGGGCTACACCTTC	CASSADIMGYTF	TRBV7-9	TRBJ1-2	few	-
TGTGCCAGCAGTGAACCCTGGCGTAGCAATCAGCCCCAGCATTTT	CASSEPWRSNQPQHF	TRBV6-1	TRBJ1-5	-	-
TGTGCCAGCAGCCCCAGCGGGGGGCCGTCTTCCGAGCAGTACTTC	CASSPSGGPSSEQYF	TRBV7-2	TRBJ2-7	few	TRBD2
TGTGCCTCCCAAATGAACACTGAAGCTTTCTTT	CASQMNTEAFF	TRBV7-9	TRBJ1-1	-	-
TGTGCCAGCAGCCCTCGGGACAGGGGGCACGCGACCTACAATGAGCAGTTCTTC	CASSPRDRGHATYNEQFF	TRBV7-7	TRBJ2-1	few	TRBD1
TGTGCCAGCAGCTTAGTCGGGGCTAGCCGAGATACGCAGTATTTT	CASSLVGASRDTQYF	TRBV7-2	TRBJ2-3	-	-
TGTGCCAGCAGTGAACTCGTAACAGTAGGCACAGATACGCAGTATTTT	CASSELVTVGTDTQYF	TRBV6-1	TRBJ2-3	few	-
TGTGCCAGCAGCTTGCTAGGTGGAGGGGTTAGCGGGCACTACAATGAGCAGTTCTTC	CASSLLGGGVSGHYNEQFF	TRBV5-6	TRBJ2-1	-	TRBD2
TGTGCCAGCAGCCTCCCCAATACAGATACGCAGTATTTT	CASSLPNTDTQYF	TRBV7-2	TRBJ2-3	-	-
TGTGCCAGCAGCGTTCGGGACAGGGGAAATTCACCCCTCCACTTT	CASSVRDRGNSPLHF	TRBV9	TRBJ1-6	few	TRBD1
TGTGCCAGCAGCCCCGGACCCGGAAACACCATATATTTT	CASSPGPGNTIYF	TRBV11-2	TRBJ1-3	few	-
TGTGCCTGGAGTGTACGGGGAGGGCCTGGAAACACCATATATTTT	CAWSVRGGPGNTIYF	TRBV30	TRBJ1-3	few	-
TGTGCCAGCAGCCCCCTGCGGCCCTCGGATGAGCAGTTCTTC	CASSPLRPSDEQFF	TRBV14	TRBJ2-1	many	-
TGTGCCAGCAGTCCTCCCTCGACAGGGGCCGGAAACACCATATATTTT	CASSPPSTGAGNTIYF	TRBV28	TRBJ1-3	-	TRBD1
TGTGCCAGCAGCTTAATATCGGGTTACGAGCAGTACTTC	CASSLISGYEQYF	TRBV7-2	TRBJ2-7	few	-
TGTGCCAGCAGTTTTAGACGGAACCAAGAGACCCAGTACTTC	CASSFRRNQETQYF	TRBV6-5	TRBJ2-5	-	-
TGCAGCGCTGGAGGACATCCGAATCAGCCCCAGCATTTT	CSAGGHPNQPQHF	TRBV29-1	TRBJ1-5	-	-
TGCGCCAGCAGCCAAGTTTGGGGTACGCAGTATTTT	CASSQVWGTQYF	TRBV4-3	TRBJ2-3	-	-
TGTGCCAGTAGTGGGGGCCCGGACCGGGGCTACACCTTC	CASSGGPDRGYTF	TRBV19	TRBJ1-2	-	-
TGTGCCAGTAGTATGGGGCAAACCCCCCACGAGCAGTACTTC	CASSMGQTPHEQYF	TRBV19	TRBJ2-7	few	-
TGTGCCAGCAGCCCAGGAGGAGCTGGAAACACCATATATTTT	CASSPGGAGNTIYF	TRBV7-2	TRBJ1-3	few	-
TGCGCCAGCAGCCAAGTTAGAGGGGGAAAGCCCCAGCATTTT	CASSQVRGGKPQHF	TRBV4-3	TRBJ1-5	-	-
TGCGCCAGCAGTCTTCCAGGGGGCAATCAGCCCCAGCATTTT	CASSLPGGNQPQHF	TRBV23-1	TRBJ1-5	-	-
TGTGCCTGGAAAGGGTTAAGCTCCTATAATTCACCCCTCCACTTT	CAWKGLSSYNSPLHF	TRBV30	TRBJ1-6	-	-
TGTGCCATCACCAAAGGAGTAGAAGATAATTCACCCCTCCACTTT	CAITKGVEDNSPLHF	TRBV10-3	TRBJ1-6	-	-
TGTGCCAGCAGCTTAGGGACAGGGAGCACAGATACGCAGTATTTT	CASSLGTGSTDTQYF	TRBV7-9	TRBJ2-3	-	TRBD1
TGTGCCAGCAAGGATCCAGGTGAAGAGACCCAGTACTTC	CASKDPGEETQYF	TRBV2	TRBJ2-5	-	-
TGTGCCAGCAGCTTAGCCGCCGGACAGGCCTACGAGCAGTACTTC	CASSLAAGQAYEQYF	TRBV7-2	TRBJ2-7	-	TRBD1
TGTGCCAGCAGCACGCCCACAACTAGCGGGAGAGGCAATGAGCAGTTCTTC	CASSTPTTSGRGNEQFF	TRBV11-2	TRBJ2-1	few	TRBD2
TGTGCTAGCAGCCCGTTACGAGGGGATGCGGGAGGTACGCAGTATTTT	CASSPLRGDAGGTQYF	TRBV7-7	TRBJ2-3	-	TRBD2
TGTGCCAGCAGTCCCGGGGGTCACGAGCAGTACTTC	CASSPGGHEQYF	TRBV6-6	TRBJ2-7	-	-
TGTGCCTATCATAGCGGTACTAGCACAGATACGCAGTATTTT	CAYHSGTSTDTQYF	TRBV30	TRBJ2-3	few	-
TGTGCCAGCCGCTTGGAAGGCACCGGGGAGCTGTTTTTT	CASRLEGTGELFF	TRBV11-2	TRBJ2-2	-	-
TGTGCCAGCAGCTTTCCGGGGAGTTACGAGCAGTACTTC	CASSFPGSYEQYF	TRBV7-6	TRBJ2-7	few	-
TGTGCCAGCCGGAGGGAATCACCCCTCCACTTT	CASRRESPLHF	TRBV6-6	TRBJ1-6	-	-
TGTGCCAGCAGTTACTCTCGAGCGGGGGGCACAGATACGCAGTATTTT	CASSYSRAGGTDTQYF	TRBV6-5	TRBJ2-3	few	TRBD2
TGTGCCAGCAGCTTAGCTTACAGGGGCATGAACACTGAAGCTTTCTTT	CASSLAYRGMNTEAFF	TRBV7-8	TRBJ1-1	-	TRBD1
TGTGCCAGCAGTTATGTTGGGACCCAGTACTTC	CASSYVGTQYF	TRBV6-6	TRBJ2-5	-	-
TGTGCCAGCAGCCCCGGGACAGGCCACTTGGTGGGAAACATTCAGTACTTC	CASSPGTGHLVGNIQYF	TRBV7-8	TRBJ2-4	-	TRBD1
TGTGCCAGCAGTGTTCGACAGGTCTTCACCGGGGAGCTGTTTTTT	CASSVRQVFTGELFF	TRBV2	TRBJ2-2	few	-
TGCGCCAGCAGCCAAGCCCAGGGCTACGAGCAGTACTTC	CASSQAQGYEQYF	TRBV4-3	TRBJ2-7	few	-
TGTGCCAGCAGCTTAGCGGGAGCGAGGGGAAACACCATATATTTT	CASSLAGARGNTIYF	TRBV7-9	TRBJ1-3	-	-
TGTGCCAGCAGCTTACAGGGAAATGAAAAACTGTTTTTT	CASSLQGNEKLFF	TRBV7-9	TRBJ1-4	-	-
TGTGCCAGCTCACCAGGGTCTGGGGGGAACACTGAAGCTTTCTTT	CASSPGSGGNTEAFF	TRBV18	TRBJ1-1	-	-
TGTGCCAGCAGCAGACAGGGGTCGGGTGGTGGCTACACCTTC	CASSRQGSGGGYTF	TRBV9	TRBJ1-2	few	TRBD1
TGTGCTAGTGGTTTAGGTGCGGGGGCTAGCACAGATACGCAGTATTTT	CASGLGAGASTDTQYF	TRBV12-5	TRBJ2-3	few	-
TGTGCCAGCAGACCAGTCCACTGGGGACAGCCCCAGCATTTT	CASRPVHWGQPQHF	TRBV28	TRBJ1-5	-	-